The 20 T cell receptor beta chains below were found in one sample sequenced in a study of blood T cells in healthy people across ages. Alongside a J-beta primer mix, a sample-barcoded 5' primer served in a second PCR lasting about 7 to 11 cycles. One entry per CDR3 protein results from TCRdb running MiXCR on the 5' RACE reads. The top ten clones hold roughly 20% of a sample with hundreds of thousands of distinct CDR3 sequences, around 40% of them seen once. Sample: blood. These TCRs come from a woman aged 60 to 75 in good health.

In its sample, this clonotype was seen many times. V gene TRBV29-1 combines with J gene TRBJ2-5; TRBD1 matches at 8 bases. Germline CDR1 reads SQVTM; CDR2 reads ANQGSEA. The J segment lost 6 bases and the V segment lost 6 bases, leaving 6 bases of the junction unmatched. This CDR3 has 12 amino acids. The CDR3 reads CSVDQGAKTQYF. CDR3 DNA sequence: TGCAGCGTCGACCAGGGGGCTAAGACCCAGTACTTC.

The chain has TRBV10-3 and TRBJ1-1; weak D call: TRBD1 (5 bases). V gave up 6 bases and J gave up 5 bases, with 16 bases separating them. Germline lookup yields CDR1 ENHRY and CDR2 SYGVKD. This CDR3 has 14 amino acids. Here the CDR3 reads CAISGTNRRTEAFF. The CDR3 region has the DNA TGTGCCATCAGCGGGACTAACCGGAGGACTGAAGCTTTCTTT.

A remark on this clonotype: One end of the junction varies from germline; a read error may be responsible. This chain connects TRBV12-3 or TRBV12-4 to TRBJ2-5; a weak D match, TRBD2 (5 bases). The CDR3 is 14 residues long. This chain's CDR3 is CAGSQTGSPWEQYF. The CDR3 DNA sequence: TGTGCCGGCAGTCAGACGGGATCTCCCTGGGAGCAGTACTTC.

This clonotype was detected only a few times. V usage is TRBV7-2 and J usage is TRBJ2-7; 10 positions match TRBD1. The CDR3 totals 14 residues. With 5 bases clipped from V and 2 bases from J, the junction kept 3 bases outside the gene matches. From germline, CDR1 is SGHTA and CDR2 FQGNSA. The CDR3 DNA reads as TGTGCCAGCAGCAAAGACAGGGGGCCCTACGAGCAGTACTTC. The encoded protein is CASSKDRGPYEQYF.

CDR3 sequence (DNA): TGTGCCAGCAGCACCGGGCGGAGTAGAATAGTGGAGACCCAGTACTTC. This gives the protein CASSTGRSRIVETQYF. The rearrangement links TRBV6-1 to TRBJ2-5, with D unclear. Trimming left V 6 bases short and J 5 bases short, with 22 bases between. This CDR3 contains 16 residues. In germline, CDR1 is MNHNS, CDR2 SASEGT.

Comment on this clonotype: Since a much larger clone is just one base distant, this may be a read error. The chain recombines TRBV29-1 with TRBJ2-1, with D perhaps assigned TRBD1 or TRBD2 (5 bases each). Looked up from germline, CDR1 is SQVTM and CDR2 is ANQGSEA. The CDR3 is made up of 12 amino acids. CDR3 protein: CSVGTEYNEQLF. Here the CDR3 DNA reads TGCAGCGTCGGGACGGAGTACAATGAGCAGTTATTC.

This sequence joins TRBV6-2 or TRBV6-3 and TRBJ2-5, with TRBD2 matching 9 bases. The germline CDR1 and CDR2 sequences are MNHEY and SVGEGT. The CDR3 loop spans 17 amino acids. V was clipped by 6 bases and J by 5 bases; unmatched bases: 16. The chain's CDR3 is CASRPGLASMVGETQYF. CDR3 DNA sequence: TGTGCCAGCAGGCCGGGACTAGCCAGCATGGTAGGGGAGACCCAGTACTTC.

The rearrangement links TRBV20-1 to TRBJ2-1; D remains unclear. CDR1 is DFQATT and CDR2 is SNEGSKA in the germline V gene (reference sequence). V lost 2 bases and J lost 6, with 11 bases in between. The length of the CDR3 is 13 residues. The CDR3 spells CSARPRALNEQFF. In DNA form, the CDR3 reads TGCAGTGCTAGACCTAGGGCCCTCAATGAGCAGTTCTTC.

This clonotype was counted only a few times. The chain has TRBV2 and TRBJ2-3, with 10 bases fitting TRBD1. Germline V lookup: CDR1 SNHLY, CDR2 FYNNEI. Unmatched junction bases numbered 3, after V lost 4 bases and J lost 2 bases. This CDR3 comprises 15 residues. CDR3 bases: TGTGCCAGCAGTGTGGGGACAGGGGACACAGATACGCAGTATTTT. It translates to CASSVGTGDTDTQYF.

V and J are TRBV20-1 and TRBJ2-5; D is ambiguous. The ends were cut back, 4 bases at V and 4 bases at J, with 7 bases in the middle. The germline CDR1 and CDR2 sequences are DFQATT and SNEGSKA (reference sequence). The CDR3 is 11 amino acids. CDR3 sequence: CSAMLPETQYF. CDR3 DNA: TGCAGTGCTATGCTCCCAGAGACCCAGTACTTC.

V usage is TRBV7-3 and J usage is TRBJ2-3; 11 bases match TRBD2. J was trimmed by 10 bases and V by 5 bases; bases with no gene match: 5. Per the germline V gene, CDR1 is SGHTA and CDR2 is FQGTGA. The CDR3 is 13 residues long. The CDR3 loop is CASSPQGLAAQYF. DNA for the CDR3: TGTGCCAGCAGCCCACAGGGACTAGCGGCGCAGTATTTT.

The chain is built from TRBV6-2 or TRBV6-3 and TRBJ2-7; 11 bases fit TRBD2. V lost 6 bases to trimming and J lost 6 bases; unmatched junction nucleotides: 10. There are 15 residues in the CDR3. CDR1 MNHEY and CDR2 SVGEGT come from the germline V gene. CDR3: CASRHAGTSGLEQYF. The CDR3 region has the DNA TGTGCCAGCAGACATGCCGGGACTAGCGGCCTCGAGCAGTACTTC.

The chain links TRBV11-1 to TRBJ2-1; D possibly corresponds to TRBD1 (6 bases). Trimming shortened V by 3 bases and J by 7 bases, and 16 bases separated the two germline ends. Germline assignment: CDR1 SGHAT and CDR2 FQDESV (reference sequence). There are 15 residues in the CDR3. CDR3 amino acids: CASSLEPTGLNEQFF. Written as DNA, the CDR3 is TGTGCCAGCAGCTTGGAACCAACAGGGTTGAATGAGCAGTTCTTC.

V is TRBV2 and J is TRBJ2-6; either TRBD1 or TRBD2 may supply D (5 bases each). From germline, CDR1 is SNHLY and CDR2 FYNNEI. CDR3 size: 17 residues. Trimming took off 4 bases at V and 0 bases at J, with 13 bases between the two ends. This chain's CDR3 is CASSARGVSSGANVLTF. The CDR3 bases are TGTGCCAGCAGTGCGAGGGGAGTGAGCTCTGGGGCCAACGTCCTGACTTTC.

This clonotype was observed many times. The rearrangement links TRBV4-2 to TRBJ1-2, with D unresolved. Trimming removed 0 bases from V and 2 bases from J, with 7 bases in between. In germline, CDR1 is LGHNA, CDR2 YNFKEQ. This CDR3 contains 14 residues. CDR3 loop: CASSQEQMNYGYTF. The CDR3, as DNA: TGTGCCAGCAGCCAAGAGCAGATGAACTATGGCTACACCTTC.

A single count supports this clonotype. One end of the junction fails to match germline, which may point to a read error. J is TRBJ2-1 and V is TRBV9, with 9 bases matching TRBD1. Germline V gene lookup returns CDR1 SGDLS and CDR2 YYNGEE. The CDR3 sequence is 16 residues long. Here the CDR3 reads CVSSSQPGQGYNEQFF. The CDR3, as DNA: TGTGTCAGCAGCTCGCAACCGGGACAGGGATACAATGAGCAGTTCTTC.

This clonotype was counted a few times. CDR3 nucleotide sequence: TGTGCCAGCAGCTTAGAGGGACAGACGGGGACTGAAGCTTTCTTT. Its translation: CASSLEGQTGTEAFF. V usage is TRBV7-9 and J usage is TRBJ1-1; 7 positions agree with TRBD1. The trim removed 1 base at V and 5 bases at J, leaving 7 bases unmatched. Germline CDR1 and CDR2: SEHNR and FQNEAQ (reference sequence). The CDR3 spans 15 residues. Based on the CDR3 plus reference TRBV7-9 and TRBJ1-1, the full variable domain is DTGVSQNPRHKITKRGQNVTFRCDPISEHNRLYWYRQTLGQGPEFLTYFQNEAQLEKSRLLSDRFSAERPKGSFSTLEIQRTEQGDSAMYLCASSLEGQTGTEAFFGQGTRLTVV.

The J gene is TRBJ2-5, the V gene TRBV4-3, with D uncertain. V was trimmed by 0 bases and J by 5 bases, leaving 16 bases between them. The CDR3 contains 16 residues. Germline assignment: CDR1 LGHNA and CDR2 YSLEER. The chain's CDR3 is CASSQDLTEDRETQYF. CDR3 DNA sequence: TGCGCCAGCAGCCAAGATTTGACGGAAGATCGGGAGACCCAGTACTTC.

In this sample, this clonotype turned up a few times. J is TRBJ2-1 and V is TRBV3-1; 9 nucleotides align to TRBD2. V was clipped by 1 base and J by 4 bases; unmatched bases: 5. Germline V gene lookup returns CDR1 LGHDT and CDR2 YNNKEL (reference sequence). The CDR3 covers 16 residues. The CDR3 region has the DNA TGTGCCAGCAGCCAAGCGGCGGGGGGGATATACAATGAGCAGTTCTTC. It encodes CASSQAAGGIYNEQFF.

The chain links TRBV7-2 to TRBJ2-7, with D unclear. V dropped 4 bases and J dropped 7 bases, with 20 bases sitting between them. The CDR3 length is 15 residues. CDR1 SGHTA and CDR2 FQGNSA come from the germline V gene. CDR3 protein: CASSSEDGSYNEQYF. Written as DNA, the CDR3 is TGTGCCAGCAGCTCGGAAGACGGCTCCTACAATGAGCAGTACTTC. Drawing the rest from reference TRBV7-2 and TRBJ2-7, the complete variable domain is GAGVSQSPSNKVTEKGKDVELRCDPISGHTALYWYRQSLGQGLEFLIYFQGNSAPDKSGLPSDRFSAERTGGSVSTLTIQRTQQEDSAVYLCASSSEDGSYNEQYFGPGTRLTVT.